These T cell receptor beta chains were read from a single sample in a study of T cell responses to AZD1222 COVID-19 vaccine. Sequenced by immunoSEQ multiplex PCR; TCRdb stores in-frame clones only, minus some. Here the sample spans around 120,000 clones, approximately 85% being singletons. Specimen: peripheral blood, collected on day 0 of MenACWY control vaccination. These receptors were obtained from an adult in good health. CDR3s include the opening cysteine and the closing phenylalanine or tryptophan. Each record gives: D gene, V gene, clone size, J gene, CDR3 protein, CDR3 DNA. The D gene is left open where the match is weak. A clone size is listed for some rows: how often the clone was seen (once, few, many), or a class if it is expanded.

d_gene: TRBD2; v_gene: TRBV11-2; abundance: NA; j_gene: TRBJ2-2; CDR3aa: CASRYGLAGEETGELFF; CDR3nt: TGTGCCAGCAGATACGGACTAGCGGGGGAGGAGACCGGGGAGCTGTTTTTT
d_gene: NA; v_gene: TRBV4-1; abundance: NA; j_gene: TRBJ2-5; CDR3aa: CASSQIKQGQETQYF; CDR3nt: TGCGCCAGCAGCCAGATTAAACAGGGCCAAGAGACCCAGTACTTC
d_gene: TRBD1; v_gene: TRBV6-5; abundance: NA; j_gene: TRBJ2-7; CDR3aa: CASSYGGTGLYEQYF; CDR3nt: TGTGCCAGCAGTTACGGGGGGACAGGGTTATACGAGCAGTACTTC
d_gene: NA; v_gene: TRBV30; abundance: NA; j_gene: TRBJ2-5; CDR3aa: CAWSVGSRETQYF; CDR3nt: TGTGCCTGGAGTGTAGGCAGTCGGGAGACCCAGTACTTC
d_gene: NA; v_gene: TRBV11-2; abundance: NA; j_gene: TRBJ1-2; CDR3aa: CASSPRTYGYTF; CDR3nt: TGTGCCAGCAGCCCGCGTACCTATGGCTACACCTTC
d_gene: NA; v_gene: TRBV28; abundance: NA; j_gene: TRBJ1-1; CDR3aa: CASNWGNTEAFF; CDR3nt: TGTGCCAGCAACTGGGGAAACACTGAAGCTTTCTTT
d_gene: NA; v_gene: TRBV18; abundance: NA; j_gene: TRBJ1-3; CDR3aa: CASSPPTETGNTIYF; CDR3nt: TGTGCCAGCTCACCACCAACAGAGACTGGAAACACCATATATTTT
d_gene: NA; v_gene: TRBV6-6; abundance: NA; j_gene: TRBJ1-3; CDR3aa: CASSRRGLTPSGNTIYF; CDR3nt: TGTGCCAGCAGTCGCCGGGGCTTGACACCTTCTGGAAACACCATATATTTT
d_gene: NA; v_gene: TRBV5-4; abundance: NA; j_gene: TRBJ2-3; CDR3aa: CASSLRLSGTDTQYF; CDR3nt: TGTGCCAGCAGCTTGCGATTGTCGGGCACAGATACGCAGTATTTT
d_gene: NA; v_gene: TRBV11-2; abundance: NA; j_gene: TRBJ1-2; CDR3aa: CASSLAMGGGYTF; CDR3nt: TGTGCCAGCAGCTTAGCCATGGGTGGGGGCTACACCTTC
d_gene: NA; v_gene: TRBV7-6; abundance: few; j_gene: TRBJ2-3; CDR3aa: CASSPRISTDTQYF; CDR3nt: TGTGCCAGCAGCCCGAGGATCAGCACAGATACGCAGTATTTT
d_gene: TRBD1; v_gene: TRBV23-1; abundance: NA; j_gene: TRBJ1-2; CDR3aa: CASVPWGQRFYLNYGYTF; CDR3nt: TGCGCCAGCGTCCCCTGGGGACAGCGATTTTACTTGAACTATGGCTACACCTTC
d_gene: TRBD1; v_gene: TRBV6-5; abundance: NA; j_gene: TRBJ1-6; CDR3aa: CASSQSGTGTSPLHF; CDR3nt: TGTGCCAGCAGTCAGTCCGGGACAGGGACCTCACCCCTCCACTTT
d_gene: NA; v_gene: TRBV11-2; abundance: NA; j_gene: TRBJ1-6; CDR3aa: CASSPTPGNNSPLHF; CDR3nt: TGTGCCAGCAGCCCTACCCCAGGGAATAATTCACCCCTCCACTTT
d_gene: TRBD1; v_gene: TRBV7-9; abundance: NA; j_gene: TRBJ1-1; CDR3aa: CASSLERGQGAENTEAFF; CDR3nt: TGTGCCAGCAGCTTAGAGCGGGGACAGGGGGCGGAGAACACTGAAGCTTTCTTT
d_gene: NA; v_gene: TRBV12-3/TRBV12-4; abundance: NA; j_gene: TRBJ2-7; CDR3aa: CASSFGNYEQYF; CDR3nt: TGTGCCAGCAGTTTTGGGAACTACGAGCAGTACTTC
d_gene: NA; v_gene: TRBV7-9; abundance: NA; j_gene: TRBJ1-2; CDR3aa: CASSFLDGYTF; CDR3nt: TGTGCCAGCAGCTTCCTCGACGGCTACACCTTC